The 7 T cell receptor beta chains reported below all come from one sample, sequenced in a study of shared clonotypes between healthy human individuals. Using immunoSEQ multiplex PCR, the repertoire was profiled, and TCRdb retains in-frame clones only, with some absent. The repertoire has about 2.3 million clones, about 90% of them found once; the top ten carry 0.3% to 0.4%. The sequenced material came from naive CD4+ T cells from PBMCs. Subset indicated: CD45RA+ positively selected. The receptors were sampled from a man younger than 30 in good health. Some clones in this sample may be carry-over from other donors' samples.

The V gene is TRBV28, the J gene TRBJ1-5; D call uncertain. Deletions cut 5 bases from V and 6 bases from J, with 14 bases between. Germline V CDR1 and CDR2: MDHEN, SYDVKM. This CDR3 is 14 amino acids long. The CDR3 DNA is TGTGCCAGCAGTCTGGGAGTTTCTAGTCAGCCCCAGCATTTT. It yields the protein CASSLGVSSQPQHF. The entire variable domain, with the rest obtained from reference TRBV28 and TRBJ1-5, is as follows: DVKVTQSSRYLVKRTGEKVFLECVQDMDHENMFWYRQDPGLGLRLIYFSYDVKMKEKGDIPEGYSVSREKKERFSLILESASTNQTSMYLCASSLGVSSQPQHFGDGTRLSIL.

This rearrangement joins TRBV5-1 to TRBJ2-3; D is unclear. The germline V gene encodes CDR1 SGHRS and CDR2 YFSETQ. The CDR3 extends over 14 amino acids. With 2 bases removed from V and 6 bases from J, the gap between germline ends came to 13 bases. CDR3 sequence: CASSFGMPQDTQYF. The CDR3 nucleotides read TGCGCCAGCAGCTTTGGCATGCCCCAGGATACGCAGTATTTT.

This clone was recorded once. The chain links TRBV15 to TRBJ2-2; D is perhaps TRBD1 (5 bases). CDR1 is LNHNV, CDR2 YYDKDF, per germline (reference sequence). With 5 bases removed from V and 8 bases from J, the gap between germline ends came to 18 bases. This CDR3 region has 15 residues. CDR3 sequence: CATSSRQKGRGELFF. CDR3 coding DNA: TGTGCCACCAGCTCCCGACAAAAGGGGCGGGGGGAGCTGTTTTTT.

The rearrangement uses TRBV7-2 and TRBJ1-5; D ambiguous. Per germline, CDR1 SGHTA and CDR2 FQGNSA. The V end was cut by 4 bases, the J end by 7 bases, with 8 bases between. This CDR3 is 12 amino acids long. CDR3 sequence reads: CASSSQLQPQHF. CDR3 DNA: TGTGCCAGCAGCTCACAGCTCCAGCCCCAGCATTTT.

Regarding this clone: The same CDR3 can be traced to other DNA sequences in this sample. The DNA for the CDR3 is TGTGCCAGCAGTTTGAACTCTGGAAACACCATATATTTT. It is translated as CASSLNSGNTIYF. The chain uses TRBV28 and TRBJ1-3, with D uncertain. V lost 3 bases to trimming and J lost 0 bases, with 3 bases between them. Germline V gene lookup returns CDR1 MDHEN and CDR2 SYDVKM. CDR3 length: 13 amino acids.

V and J are TRBV5-4 and TRBJ2-7; D call uncertain. This CDR3 has 13 residues. Germline V gives CDR1 SGHNT, CDR2 YYREEE (reference sequence). V was pared by 4 bases and J by 2 bases, with 10 bases between. In DNA form, the CDR3 reads TGTGCCAGCAGCCCGGGCCGCACCTACGAGCAGTACTTC. The encoded protein is CASSPGRTYEQYF.

The V gene is TRBV28, the J gene TRBJ2-2; 10 bases align to TRBD2. Germline assignment: CDR1 MDHEN and CDR2 SYDVKM. This CDR3 comprises 12 residues. The V gene end was trimmed by 9 bases and the J gene end by 6 bases; junction bases not matched to a gene: 1. The DNA for the CDR3 is TGTGCCAGTGGGACTAGCGCCGGGGAGCTGTTTTTT. This encodes CASGTSAGELFF.